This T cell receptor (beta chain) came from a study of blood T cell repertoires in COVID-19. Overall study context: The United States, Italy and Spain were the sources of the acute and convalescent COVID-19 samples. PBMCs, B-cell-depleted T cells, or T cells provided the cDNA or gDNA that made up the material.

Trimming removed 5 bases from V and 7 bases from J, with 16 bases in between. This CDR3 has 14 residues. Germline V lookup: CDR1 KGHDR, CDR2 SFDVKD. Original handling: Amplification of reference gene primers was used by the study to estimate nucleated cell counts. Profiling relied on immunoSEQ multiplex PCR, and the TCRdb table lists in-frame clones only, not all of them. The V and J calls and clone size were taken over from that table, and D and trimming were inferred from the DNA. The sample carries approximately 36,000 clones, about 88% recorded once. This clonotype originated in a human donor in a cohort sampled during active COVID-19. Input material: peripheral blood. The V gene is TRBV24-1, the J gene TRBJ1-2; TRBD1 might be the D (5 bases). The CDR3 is CATSGAGRPGGYTF. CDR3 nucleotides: TGTGCCACCAGTGGGGCAGGGCGTCCGGGTGGCTACACCTTC.